The entry below gives a single T cell receptor (beta chain) sequence along with its context. Antigen specificity is unknown. Repertoires were generated with immunoSEQ multiplex PCR, while TCRdb's copy carries only in-frame clones and drops some. The table records more than 50,000 clones, about 89% of them present only once. The data belong to a study of OX40 agonist ivuxolimab in advanced cancers. Baseline was the first blood sampling point, followed by cycle 4 day 1 and cycle 7 day 1. Study-wide results and limits: At doses 0.1 to 3.0 mg/kg, CD4+ and CD8+ clones expanded. CD8+ T cells showed, on average, more clonal expansion than CD4+ cells. At 0.1-3.0 mg/kg, partial responders had clonal expansion among the lowest observed.

Germline V gives CDR1 SGHAT, CDR2 FQNNGV. V dropped 8 bases and J dropped 0 bases, with 11 bases sitting between them. The CDR3 has 13 amino acids. J is TRBJ2-7 and V is TRBV11-2; TRBD2 is a possible D gene (6 bases). The sequence derives from an adult with an advanced solid tumor such as melanoma, head and neck, liver or kidney cancer. The starting material was CD4+ or CD8+ T cells sorted from blood, obtained in a trial of the OX40 agonist ivuxolimab. The CDR3 sequence is CASSPSDSYEQYF. The CDR3 coding sequence is TGTGCCAGCTCCCCTAGCGACTCCTACGAGCAGTACTTC.